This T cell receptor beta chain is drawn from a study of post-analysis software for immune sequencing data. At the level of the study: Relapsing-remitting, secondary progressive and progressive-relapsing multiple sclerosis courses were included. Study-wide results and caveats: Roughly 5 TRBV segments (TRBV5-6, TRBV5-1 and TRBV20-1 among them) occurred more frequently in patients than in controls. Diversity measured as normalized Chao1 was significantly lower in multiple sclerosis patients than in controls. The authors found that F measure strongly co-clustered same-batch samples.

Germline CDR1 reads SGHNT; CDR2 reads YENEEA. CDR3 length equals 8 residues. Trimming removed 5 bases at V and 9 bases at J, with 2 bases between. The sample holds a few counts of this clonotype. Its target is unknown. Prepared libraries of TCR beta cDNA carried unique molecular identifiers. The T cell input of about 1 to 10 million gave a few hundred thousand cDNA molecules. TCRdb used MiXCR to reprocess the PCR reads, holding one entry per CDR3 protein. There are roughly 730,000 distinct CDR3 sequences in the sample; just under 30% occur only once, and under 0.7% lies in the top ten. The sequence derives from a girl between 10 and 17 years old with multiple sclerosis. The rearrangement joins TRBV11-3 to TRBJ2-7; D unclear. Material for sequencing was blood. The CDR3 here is CASSRQYF. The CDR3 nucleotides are TGTGCCAGCAGCAGGCAGTACTTC. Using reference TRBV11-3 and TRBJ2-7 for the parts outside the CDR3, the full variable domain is EAGVVQSPRYKIIEKKQPVAFWCNPISGHNTLYWYLQNLGQGPELLIRYENEEAVDDSQLPKDRFSAERLKGVDSTLKIQPAELGDSAVYLCASSRQYFGPGTRLTVT.